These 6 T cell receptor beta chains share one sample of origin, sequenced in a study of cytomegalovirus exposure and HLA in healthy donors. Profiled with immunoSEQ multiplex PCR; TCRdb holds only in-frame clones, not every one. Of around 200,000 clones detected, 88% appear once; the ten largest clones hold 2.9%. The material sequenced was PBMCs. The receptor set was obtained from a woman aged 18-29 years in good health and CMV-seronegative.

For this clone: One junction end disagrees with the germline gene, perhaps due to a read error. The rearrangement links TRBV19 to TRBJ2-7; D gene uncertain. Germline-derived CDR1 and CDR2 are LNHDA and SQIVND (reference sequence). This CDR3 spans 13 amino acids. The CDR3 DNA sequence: TGTGCCAGTAGTGTAGAACTATACCATGGGCAGTACTTC. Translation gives CASSVELYHGQYF.

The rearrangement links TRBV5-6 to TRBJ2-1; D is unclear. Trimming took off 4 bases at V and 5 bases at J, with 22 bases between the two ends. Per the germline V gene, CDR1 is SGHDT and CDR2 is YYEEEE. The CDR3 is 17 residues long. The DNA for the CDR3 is TGTGCCAGCAGCCCACTGGAGCGCTCCATGGTCCACAATGAGCAGTTCTTC. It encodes CASSPLERSMVHNEQFF.

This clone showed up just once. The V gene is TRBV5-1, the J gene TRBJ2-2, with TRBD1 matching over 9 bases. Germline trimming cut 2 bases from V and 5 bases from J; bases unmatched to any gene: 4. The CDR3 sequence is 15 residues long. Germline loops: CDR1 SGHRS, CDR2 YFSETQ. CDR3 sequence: CASSFAQGATGELFF. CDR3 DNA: TGCGCCAGCAGCTTTGCACAGGGGGCAACCGGGGAGCTGTTTTTT.

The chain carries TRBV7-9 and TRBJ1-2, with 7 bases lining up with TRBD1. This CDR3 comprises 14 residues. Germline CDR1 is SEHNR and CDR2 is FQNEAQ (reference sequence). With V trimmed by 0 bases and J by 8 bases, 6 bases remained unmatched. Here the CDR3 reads CASSLAEGAGGYTF. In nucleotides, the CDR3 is TGTGCCAGCAGCTTAGCGGAGGGGGCAGGAGGCTACACCTTC.

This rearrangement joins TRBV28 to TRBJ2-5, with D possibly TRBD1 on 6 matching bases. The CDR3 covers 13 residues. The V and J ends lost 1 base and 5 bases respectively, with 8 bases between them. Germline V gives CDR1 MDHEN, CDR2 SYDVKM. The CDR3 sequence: CASSLYRDETQYF. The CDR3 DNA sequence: TGTGCCAGCAGTTTATACAGGGACGAGACCCAGTACTTC.

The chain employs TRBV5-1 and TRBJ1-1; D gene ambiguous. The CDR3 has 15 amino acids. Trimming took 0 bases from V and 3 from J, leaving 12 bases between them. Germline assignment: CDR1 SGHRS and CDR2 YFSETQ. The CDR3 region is CASSLVPERDTEAFF. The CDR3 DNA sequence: TGCGCCAGCAGCTTGGTGCCGGAGAGGGACACTGAAGCTTTCTTT.